These 29 T cell receptor beta chains share one sample of origin, sequenced in a study of OX40 agonist ivuxolimab in advanced cancers. The repertoire was sequenced with immunoSEQ multiplex PCR; TCRdb's copy has only in-frame clones and lacks some. The sample shows approximately 76,000 clones, around nine tenths of them seen only once. This material consisted of CD4+ or CD8+ T cells sorted from blood, taken in a trial of the OX40 agonist ivuxolimab. These receptors originate from an adult with an advanced solid tumor such as melanoma, head and neck, liver or kidney cancer.

This chain links TRBV7-2 with TRBJ1-2; D perhaps matches TRBD1 (6 bases). CDR3 size: 13 residues. From germline, CDR1 is SGHTA and CDR2 FQGNSA. Trimming cost V 5 bases and J 6 bases, with 13 bases left between them. The CDR3 is CASSLGAGDGYTF. The CDR3, as DNA: TGTGCCAGCAGCCTAGGGGCAGGGGATGGCTACACCTTC.

The chain combines TRBV19 with TRBJ1-4; the D is unclear. V was shortened by 5 bases and J by 5 bases, with 15 bases between the two germline ends. This CDR3 contains 15 residues. Germline V CDR1 and CDR2: LNHDA, SQIVND (reference sequence). The DNA of the CDR3 is TGTGCCAGTAGTCTCGGACCGACCCGGAATGAAAAACTGTTTTTT. Amino acids: CASSLGPTRNEKLFF.

The gene calls are TRBV9 and TRBJ2-2, with 16 positions matching TRBD2. CDR1 SGDLS and CDR2 YYNGEE come from the germline V gene. The V and J ends lost 0 bases and 6 bases, in that order; junction bases with no gene match: 5. The CDR3 covers 18 residues. CDR3 in DNA: TGTGCCAGCAGCGTAGCTGGGACTAGCGGGAGGGTGTCCGGGGAGCTGTTTTTT. The encoded protein is CASSVAGTSGRVSGELFF.

The rearrangement links TRBV6-5 to TRBJ1-2; D is unclear. Trimming removed 7 bases from V and 0 bases from J, with 9 bases in between. The germline V gene has CDR1 MNHEY and CDR2 SVGAGI. The CDR3 length is 13 residues. CDR3 loop: CASIGKANYGYTF. The CDR3 nucleotides are TGTGCCAGCATAGGAAAGGCTAACTATGGCTACACCTTC.

The genes are TRBV27 and TRBJ1-1, with a possible D match to TRBD1 (6 bases). This CDR3 spans 20 amino acids. The V end lost 0 bases, the J end lost 1 base, and 24 bases lay between the germline ends. Germline lookup yields CDR1 MNHEY and CDR2 SMNVEV (reference sequence). CDR3 loop: CASSLSGRSGAGRGNTEAFF. CDR3 nucleotides: TGTGCCAGCAGTTTATCCGGCCGATCGGGGGCAGGGAGAGGGAACACTGAAGCTTTCTTT.

The V call is TRBV5-1, the J call TRBJ2-1, with D maybe TRBD2 (5 bases). The CDR3 sequence is 14 residues long. The V end lost 4 bases, the J end lost 6 bases, and 14 bases lay between the germline ends. The V gene's germline CDR1 is SGHRS and CDR2 YFSETQ. The CDR3 sequence is CASSPQTSSNEQFF. DNA of the CDR3: TGCGCCAGCAGCCCCCAAACTAGTAGCAATGAGCAGTTCTTC. The whole variable domain, filled in from reference TRBV5-1 and TRBJ2-1, reads KAGVTQTPRYLIKTRGQQVTLSCSPISGHRSVSWYQQTPGQGLQFLFEYFSETQRNKGNFPGRFSGRQFSNSRSEMNVSTLELGDSALYLCASSPQTSSNEQFFGPGTRLTVL.

V is TRBV19 and J is TRBJ2-4; 13 nucleotides agree with TRBD2. The CDR3 spans 17 residues. Per the germline V gene, CDR1 is LNHDA and CDR2 is SQIVND (reference sequence). V shed 3 bases and J 7 bases; nucleotides not matched to a gene: 9. CDR3 sequence (DNA): TGTGCCAGTAGTATGTGGACTAGCGGGGGAGGTGAGAACATTCAGTACTTC. It yields the protein CASSMWTSGGGENIQYF.

The chain recombines TRBV15 with TRBJ2-6; the D is unclear. Germline CDR1 LNHNV, CDR2 YYDKDF (reference sequence). The CDR3 spans 15 residues. Trimming removed 1 base from V and 2 bases from J, with 6 bases in between. The CDR3 DNA is TGTGCCACCAGCAGAGGGGATGCTGGGGCCAACGTCCTGACTTTC. This sequence encodes CATSRGDAGANVLTF.

The chain employs TRBV6-6 and TRBJ1-5; D unclear. Trimming stripped 6 bases from V and 4 bases from J, with 10 bases between. CDR1 MNHNY and CDR2 SVGAGI come from the germline V gene (reference sequence). This CDR3 comprises 13 residues. DNA of the CDR3: TGTGCCAGCAGCCTAAATGCAAATCAGCCCCAGCATTTT. Amino acids: CASSLNANQPQHF.

By share of the sample, this clone is medium-sized (0.01 to 0.1%). The chain uses TRBV9 and TRBJ1-2; D is unresolved. There are 14 residues in the CDR3. Trimming took off 0 bases at V and 7 bases at J, with 13 bases between the two ends. Per germline, CDR1 SGDLS and CDR2 YYNGEE. The CDR3 sequence is CASSVEAGFGGYTF. Here the CDR3 DNA reads TGTGCCAGCAGCGTAGAGGCTGGGTTCGGTGGCTACACCTTC. The full variable domain, its missing parts supplied by reference TRBV9 and TRBJ1-2, is DSGVTQTPKHLITATGQRVTLRCSPRSGDLSVYWYQQSLDQGLQFLIQYYNGEERAKGNILERFSAQQFPDLHSELNLSSLELGDSALYFCASSVEAGFGGYTFGSGTRLTVV.

The chain links TRBV15 to TRBJ1-3; tentatively, D is TRBD1 (6 bases). Germline V CDR1 and CDR2: LNHNV, YYDKDF (reference sequence). Deletions cut 0 bases from V and 0 bases from J, with 9 bases between. This CDR3 region has 16 residues. The CDR3 protein is CATSREQGSSGNTIYF. For the CDR3, the DNA is TGTGCCACCAGCAGAGAACAGGGTTCCTCTGGAAACACCATATATTTT.

In this sample, this clone turned up once. V gene TRBV21-1 combines with J gene TRBJ2-7; the table assigns TRBD1, which was not confirmed against the DNA. TRBV21-1 corresponds to a pseudogene. The CDR3 runs 14 residues. CDR3 bases: TGTGCCAGCAGCCCCGGACAGGGGCCCTACGAGCAGTACTTC. This encodes CASSPGQGPYEQYF.

J is TRBJ2-1 and V is TRBV6-1; D is possibly TRBD1 or TRBD2 (5 bases each). Between the trimmed V and J ends, which lost 10 bases and 9 bases, there was a span of 22 bases. The germline V gene encodes CDR1 MNHNS and CDR2 SASEGT. The CDR3 runs 14 residues. The DNA for the CDR3 is TGTGCCACCCTCTTAGCCGGGGCTGTACCTGAGCAGTTCTTC. Residues: CATLLAGAVPEQFF.

The chain is built from TRBV30 and TRBJ1-5; D is undetermined. CDR3 length: 13 residues. CDR1 is GTSNPN and CDR2 is SVGIG in the germline V gene (reference sequence). The germline V and J ends were trimmed by 0 bases and 5 bases, with 8 bases remaining between them. Here the CDR3 DNA reads TGTGCCTGGAGTGTATTTCCGGATCAGCCCCAGCATTTT. Protein product: CAWSVFPDQPQHF.

The chain has TRBV19 and TRBJ1-1; 9 bases map to TRBD1. J lost 4 bases, V lost 4 bases, and 4 bases had no gene match. Germline CDR1 LNHDA, CDR2 SQIVND (reference sequence). This CDR3 region has 14 residues. CDR3 coding DNA: TGTGCCAGTAGTACTCCGGGACAGGGCACTGAAGCTTTCTTT. Its protein is CASSTPGQGTEAFF.

V usage is TRBV6-6 and J usage is TRBJ2-7; D might be TRBD1 (6 bases). The CDR3 is 15 residues long. Germline CDR1 reads MNHNY; CDR2 reads SVGAGI (reference sequence). V was pared by 5 bases and J by 2 bases, with 16 bases between. The CDR3 loop reads CASSQRTERAYEQYF. CDR3 sequence (DNA): TGTGCCAGCAGTCAACGGACAGAAAGGGCCTACGAGCAGTACTTC.

This clone appeared a few times. CDR3 amino acids: CASSLGGQGSTEAFF. The CDR3, as DNA: TGCGCCAGCAGCTTGGGGGGACAGGGGAGCACTGAAGCTTTCTTT. The chain recombines TRBV5-1 with TRBJ1-1; 10 positions match TRBD1. The length of the CDR3 is 15 residues. The germline V gene encodes CDR1 SGHRS and CDR2 YFSETQ. J was trimmed by 4 bases and V by 0 bases; bases with no gene match: 3.

The chain couples TRBV27 to TRBJ2-1, with TRBD1 matching 9 bases. CDR1 and CDR2 from the germline V gene are MNHEY and SMNVEV (reference sequence). The V and J ends lost 6 bases and 1 base, in that order; junction bases with no gene match: 7. CDR3 length equals 16 residues. DNA of the CDR3: TGTGCCAGCAGATACTTGGACAGGGGATCCTACAATGAGCAGTTCTTC. Its translation: CASRYLDRGSYNEQFF.

This chain connects TRBV6-6 to TRBJ1-5, with a weak D call TRBD1 (5 bases). The germline V gene has CDR1 MNHNY and CDR2 SVGAGI (reference sequence). The CDR3 runs to 15 residues. CDR3 sequence (DNA): TGTGCTGGGGGGGAGGGTGGCTATAGCAATCAGCCCCAGCATTTT. It codes for CAGGEGGYSNQPQHF.

This clone was seen a few times. The rearrangement uses TRBV9 and TRBJ1-3, with a possible D match to TRBD1 (6 bases). Germline lookup yields CDR1 SGDLS and CDR2 YYNGEE. The CDR3 sequence is 15 residues long. V was shortened by 4 bases and J by 0 bases, with 11 bases between the two germline ends. CDR3 sequence (DNA): TGTGCCAGCAGCATCGGACAGTTCTCTGGAAACACCATATATTTT. Translating gives CASSIGQFSGNTIYF.

The V call is TRBV6-5, the J call TRBJ2-7; D might be TRBD1 or TRBD2, each matching 5 bases. The CDR3 length is 16 residues. The germline V and J ends were trimmed by 4 bases and 4 bases, with 20 bases remaining between them. The germline gives CDR1 MNHEY, CDR2 SVGAGI. The CDR3 spells CASSFTGTPSVYEQYF. The CDR3 DNA reads TGTGCCAGCAGTTTCACCGGGACCCCTTCGGTGTACGAGCAGTACTTC.

V and J are TRBV19 and TRBJ1-2, with 7 bases that match TRBD1. V shed 5 bases and J 0 bases; nucleotides not matched to a gene: 6. This CDR3 has 15 amino acids. Germline CDR1 LNHDA, CDR2 SQIVND (reference sequence). CDR3 residues: CASSLTGQPNYGYTF. In DNA form, the CDR3 reads TGTGCCAGTAGTCTGACGGGACAGCCTAACTATGGCTACACCTTC.

The rearrangement links TRBV6-6 to TRBJ1-1; no definite D call. The germline V and J ends were trimmed by 0 bases and 6 bases, with 14 bases remaining between them. The length of the CDR3 is 15 residues. CDR1 is MNHNY, CDR2 SVGAGI, per germline (reference sequence). The CDR3 bases are TGTGCCAGCAGTTACTCTTGGGGTGTGGACGCTGAAGCTTTCTTT. This translates into CASSYSWGVDAEAFF.

The chain links TRBV18 to TRBJ2-7; D remains ambiguous. This CDR3 is built from 14 residues. From germline, CDR1 is KGHSH and CDR2 LQKENI. Trimming cost V 6 bases and J 1 base, with 13 bases left between them. The CDR3, as DNA: TGTGCCAGCTCCCCAGCCAAGGGTTCCTACGAGCAGTACTTC. Translating it yields CASSPAKGSYEQYF.

The chain uses TRBV7-2 and TRBJ1-5; weak D call: TRBD1 (5 bases). This CDR3 has 13 residues. Trimming removed 3 bases from V and 6 bases from J, with 9 bases in between. Germline values: CDR1 SGHTA, CDR2 FQGNSA. CDR3 nucleotide sequence: TGTGCCAGCAGCTTGTCCGGGACTCAGCCCCAGCATTTT. It translates to CASSLSGTQPQHF.

The sample holds one count of this clone. This chain connects TRBV6-1 to TRBJ1-5; 8 nucleotides align to TRBD1. The CDR3 has 13 residues. Unmatched junction bases numbered 6, after V lost 3 bases and J lost 11 bases. Germline V gene data show CDR1 as MNHNS and CDR2 as SASEGT. The CDR3 loop reads CASSDGTGFSQHF. CDR3 nucleotides: TGTGCCAGCAGTGACGGGACAGGTTTCTCCCAGCATTTT.

This rearrangement joins TRBV6-1 to TRBJ2-7; 7 bases agree with TRBD2. CDR1 is MNHNS and CDR2 is SASEGT in the germline V gene. This CDR3 spans 16 amino acids. Trimming at V came to 2 bases and at J to 3 bases, leaving 10 bases not matched to a gene. CDR3 coding DNA: TGTGCCAGCAGTGAACGGAGGACGGGAGGAAACTACGAGCAGTACTTC. The encoded protein is CASSERRTGGNYEQYF.

This clone showed up just a few times. The gene calls are TRBV6-6 and TRBJ1-1; D uncertain. In germline, CDR1 is MNHNY, CDR2 SVGAGI (reference sequence). The CDR3 contains 11 residues. With 2 bases removed from V and 11 bases from J, the gap between germline ends came to 9 bases. The CDR3 DNA reads as TGTGCCAGCAGTTACGAGAGTATGGCTTTCTTT. It yields the protein CASSYESMAFF.

The chain recombines TRBV5-1 with TRBJ2-5, with D unclear. CDR3 length: 16 amino acids. Trimming removed 4 bases from V and 4 bases from J, with 20 bases in between. Germline V gene lookup returns CDR1 SGHRS and CDR2 YFSETQ. In nucleotides, the CDR3 is TGCGCCAGCAGCCCACAGCCTCTGGGGTCGGGAGAGACCCAGTACTTC. It is translated as CASSPQPLGSGETQYF.